Shown below are 12 T cell receptor beta chains from a single sample sequenced in a study of blood T cells in healthy people across ages. With a J-beta primer mix and a sample-barcoded 5' primer, a second PCR ran 7 to 11 cycles. TCRdb processed the 5' RACE reads anew with MiXCR; each CDR3 protein has one entry. The table lists fewer than 700,000 distinct CDR3 sequences, around 43% of them singletons. The sample consisted of blood. These receptors were collected from a man at least 80 years old in good health.

The chain carries TRBV30 and TRBJ1-2; D gene uncertain. The CDR3 extends over 13 amino acids. The germline V gene has CDR1 GTSNPN and CDR2 SVGIG (reference sequence). The CDR3 loop reads CAESTGPHGGYTF. CDR3 DNA sequence: TGTGCTGAAAGTACCGGGCCCCATGGGGGCTACACCTTC.

Notes on this clonotype: An end of the junction does not agree with germline; a read error may underlie this. The V call is TRBV27, the J call TRBJ2-5; possible D gene TRBD1, 5 bases. The CDR3 has 13 amino acids. The V gene's germline CDR1 is MNHEY and CDR2 SMNVEV (reference sequence). In nucleotides, the CDR3 is TGTGCCAGCAAACCCCAGGGCGGAGAGACCCAGTCCTTC. This gives the protein CASKPQGGETQSF.

This sequence joins TRBV6-2 or TRBV6-3 and TRBJ1-5; no clear D. Between the trimmed V and J ends, which lost 3 bases and 4 bases, there was a span of 7 bases. The CDR3 is 13 amino acids. Germline CDR1 is MNHEY and CDR2 is SVGEGT. The CDR3 DNA is TGTGCCAGCAGTTATAACAGAAATCAGCCCCAGCATTTT. Its translation is CASSYNRNQPQHF.

A note on this clonotype: One base away lies a much larger clone, so this may be a sequencing read error. The chain uses TRBV28 and TRBJ2-1; 9 bases match TRBD2. The CDR3 covers 16 residues. The germline V gene has CDR1 MDHEN and CDR2 SYDVKM. Here the CDR3 DNA reads TGTGCCAGCAGTTTCGGCGGGAGGGCGTCCCACAATGAGCGGTTCTTC. It codes for CASSFGGRASHNERFF.

The chain couples TRBV28 to TRBJ1-4; D is ambiguous. CDR3 length: 12 amino acids. The ends were cut back, 10 bases at V and 5 bases at J, with 11 bases in the middle. Germline V gene sequence: CDR1 MDHEN, CDR2 SYDVKM. CDR3 in DNA: TGTGCCACCGGTCCTAGAAATGAAAAACTGTTTTTT. It translates to CATGPRNEKLFF.

The rearrangement links TRBV6-2 or TRBV6-3 to TRBJ2-3, with no clear D. Germline V CDR1 and CDR2: MNHEY, SVGEGT. The V end lost 5 bases, the J end lost 1 base, and 10 bases lay between the germline ends. The CDR3 covers 14 residues. In DNA form, the CDR3 reads TGTGCCAGCAGTATCCCTAAGGGCACAGATACGCAGTATTTT. This sequence encodes CASSIPKGTDTQYF.

This clonotype has at least ten counts. The chain employs TRBV20-1 and TRBJ1-2; TRBD1 aligns across 7 bases. V lost 3 bases, J lost 6 bases, and 13 bases stayed unmatched. CDR3 length: 15 amino acids. CDR1 is DFQATT and CDR2 is SNEGSKA in the germline V gene (reference sequence). CDR3 loop: CSARQPRQGLHGYTF. CDR3 nucleotides: TGCAGTGCTAGGCAACCGAGACAGGGTTTACATGGCTACACCTTC.

The chain joins TRBV4-1 to TRBJ1-2; no definite D call. With 1 base removed from V and 6 bases from J, the gap between germline ends came to 15 bases. Germline V CDR1 and CDR2: MGHRA, YSYEKL. The CDR3 covers 15 residues. CDR3 residues: CASSQVPGLDDGYTF. Here the CDR3 DNA reads TGCGCCAGCAGCCAAGTCCCGGGCCTCGATGATGGCTACACCTTC.

This clonotype came up a few times. The V call is TRBV20-1, the J call TRBJ2-3; tentatively, D is TRBD1 or TRBD2 (5 bases each). Germline V CDR1 and CDR2: DFQATT, SNEGSKA (reference sequence). CDR3 size: 13 residues. The V and J ends lost 7 bases and 4 bases respectively, with 15 bases between them. This chain's CDR3 is CSGSPRGPDTQYF. Written as DNA, the CDR3 is TGCAGTGGTAGCCCCCGGGGCCCAGATACGCAGTATTTT.

This sequence joins TRBV6-1 and TRBJ1-1, with 7 bases matching TRBD1. The CDR3 sequence is 16 residues long. The germline V gene encodes CDR1 MNHNS and CDR2 SASEGT. The J segment lost 4 bases and the V segment lost 3 bases, leaving 11 bases of the junction unmatched. CDR3 DNA sequence: TGTGCCAGCAGTGATACATGGACAGGAAGTAGCACTGAAGCTTTCTTT. Amino acids: CASSDTWTGSSTEAFF.

This clonotype was detected only a few times. V usage is TRBV9 and J usage is TRBJ2-1; 11 positions match TRBD2. V shed 3 bases, J shed 1 base, and the junction held 6 bases outside the gene matches. CDR1 and CDR2 from the germline V gene are SGDLS and YYNGEE. The CDR3 covers 17 residues. CDR3 sequence (DNA): TGTGCCAGCAGCGAGACTAGCGGGGACCTTTCCTACAATGAGCAGTTCTTC. This gives the protein CASSETSGDLSYNEQFF. The variable domain in full, completed from reference TRBV9 and TRBJ2-1, reads DSGVTQTPKHLITATGQRVTLRCSPRSGDLSVYWYQQSLDQGLQFLIQYYNGEERAKGNILERFSAQQFPDLHSELNLSSLELGDSALYFCASSETSGDLSYNEQFFGPGTRLTVL.

The CDR3 loop reads CARPVGGMAGELFF. The CDR3 region has the DNA TGTGCCAGACCGGTGGGGGGTATGGCCGGGGAGCTGTTTTTT. The genes are TRBV9 and TRBJ2-2; D perhaps matches TRBD2 (6 bases). V lost 8 bases to trimming and J lost 6 bases, with 17 bases between them. The CDR3 runs 14 residues. In germline, CDR1 is SGDLS, CDR2 YYNGEE.